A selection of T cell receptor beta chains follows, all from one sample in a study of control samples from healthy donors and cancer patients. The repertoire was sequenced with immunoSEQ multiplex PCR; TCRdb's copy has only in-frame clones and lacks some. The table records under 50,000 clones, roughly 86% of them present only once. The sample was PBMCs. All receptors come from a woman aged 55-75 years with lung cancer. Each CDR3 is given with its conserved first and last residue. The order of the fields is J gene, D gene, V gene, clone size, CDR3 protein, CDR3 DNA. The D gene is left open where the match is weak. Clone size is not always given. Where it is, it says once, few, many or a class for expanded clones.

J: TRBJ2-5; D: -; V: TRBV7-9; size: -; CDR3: CASSEETQYF; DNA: TGTGCCAGCAGCGAAGAGACCCAGTACTTC
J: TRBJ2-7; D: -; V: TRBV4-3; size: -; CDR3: CASSQESQGIYEQYF; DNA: TGCGCCAGCAGCCAAGAGTCTCAGGGGATCTACGAGCAGTACTTC
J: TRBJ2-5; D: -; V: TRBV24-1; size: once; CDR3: CATSAASGQETQYF; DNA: TGTGCCACCAGTGCCGCGAGTGGGCAAGAGACCCAGTACTTC
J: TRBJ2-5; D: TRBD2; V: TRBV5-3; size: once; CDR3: CARSSTKREQETQYF; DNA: TGTGCCAGAAGCTCTACTAAGCGGGAGCAAGAGACCCAGTACTTC
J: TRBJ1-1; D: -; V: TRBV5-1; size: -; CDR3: CASSENQGTGTEAFF; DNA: TGCGCCAGCAGCGAAAATCAGGGGACGGGCACTGAAGCTTTCTTT
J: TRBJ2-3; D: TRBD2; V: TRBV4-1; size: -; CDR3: CASSVTSGVGLDTQYF; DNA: TGCGCCAGCAGCGTCACTAGCGGGGTTGGGCTAGATACGCAGTATTTT
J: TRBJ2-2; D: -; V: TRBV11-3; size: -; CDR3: CASSYGTPNTGELFF; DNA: TGTGCCAGCAGCTACGGGACGCCGAACACCGGGGAGCTGTTTTTT
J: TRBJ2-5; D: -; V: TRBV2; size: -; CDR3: CASTPTRGEETQYF; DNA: TGTGCCAGCACCCCGACTAGGGGGGAGGAGACCCAGTACTTC
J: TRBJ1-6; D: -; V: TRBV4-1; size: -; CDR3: CASSQAVGPPLHF; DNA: TGCGCCAGCAGCCAAGCAGTCGGCCCACCCCTCCACTTT
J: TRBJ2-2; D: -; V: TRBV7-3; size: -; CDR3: CASSPRLRGTGELFF; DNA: TGTGCCAGCAGCCCGCGGCTAAGGGGCACCGGGGAGCTGTTTTTT
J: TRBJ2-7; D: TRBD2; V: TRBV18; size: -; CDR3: CASSPEASGRGYEQYF; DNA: TGTGCCAGCTCACCAGAAGCCAGCGGGAGAGGGTACGAGCAGTACTTC
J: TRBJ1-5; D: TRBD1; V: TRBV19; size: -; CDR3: CASSGQRGGSGNQPQHF; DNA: TGTGCCAGTAGCGGCCAACGAGGGGGCTCTGGCAATCAGCCCCAGCATTTT
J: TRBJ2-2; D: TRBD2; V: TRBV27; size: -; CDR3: CASRPNRGDTGELFF; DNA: TGTGCCAGCAGGCCCAACCGGGGGGATACCGGGGAGCTGTTTTTT
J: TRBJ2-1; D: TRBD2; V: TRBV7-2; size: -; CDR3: CASSLQLAAHGSEQFF; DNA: TGTGCCAGCAGCCTCCAGCTAGCGGCCCACGGCAGTGAGCAGTTCTTC
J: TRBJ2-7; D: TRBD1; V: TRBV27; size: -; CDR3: CASSIDATGVSYEQYF; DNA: TGTGCCAGCAGTATAGACGCGACAGGGGTTTCCTACGAGCAGTACTTC
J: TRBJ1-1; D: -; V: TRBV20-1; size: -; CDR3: CSAREQREAFF; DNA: TGCAGTGCTAGAGAACAGCGTGAAGCTTTCTTT
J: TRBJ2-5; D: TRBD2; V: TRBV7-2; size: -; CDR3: CASSLSVAGMQETQYF; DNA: TGTGCCAGCAGCCTCTCGGTAGCGGGGATGCAAGAGACCCAGTACTTC
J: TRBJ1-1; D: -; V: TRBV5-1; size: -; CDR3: CASSLALFTGSTEAFF; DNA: TGCGCCAGCAGCTTGGCCCTCTTCACAGGGAGCACTGAAGCTTTCTTT
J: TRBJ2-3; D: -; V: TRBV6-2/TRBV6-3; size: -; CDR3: CASSYREVATQYF; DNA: TGTGCCAGCAGTTACCGGGAAGTAGCTACGCAGTATTTT
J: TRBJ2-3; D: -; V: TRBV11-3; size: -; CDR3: CASSLDIGNTDTQYF; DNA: TGTGCCAGCAGCTTAGATATAGGGAACACAGATACGCAGTATTTT
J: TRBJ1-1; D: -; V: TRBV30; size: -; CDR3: CAWSGNSGTQRDKAFF; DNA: TGTGCCTGGAGTGGGAATTCCGGGACGCAGAGAGATAAAGCTTTCTTT
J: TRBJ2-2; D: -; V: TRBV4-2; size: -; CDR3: CASSQPTFSGSLGELFF; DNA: TGTGCCAGCAGCCAACCCACCTTTTCGGGGAGCCTCGGGGAGCTGTTTTTT
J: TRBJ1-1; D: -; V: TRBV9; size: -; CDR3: CASSVEETRNTEAFF; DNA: TGTGCCAGCAGCGTAGAAGAGACACGAAACACTGAAGCTTTCTTT
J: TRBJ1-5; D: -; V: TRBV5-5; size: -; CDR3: CASSYRGGVEPQHF; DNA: TGTGCCAGCAGCTATCGGGGGGGAGTGGAGCCCCAGCATTTT
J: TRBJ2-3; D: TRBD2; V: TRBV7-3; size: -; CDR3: CASSPGVGLAGTDTQYF; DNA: TGTGCCAGCAGCCCCGGGGTTGGGCTAGCGGGCACAGATACGCAGTATTTT
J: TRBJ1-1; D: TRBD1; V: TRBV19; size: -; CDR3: CASMGQWNTEAFF; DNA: TGTGCCAGTATGGGACAGTGGAACACTGAAGCTTTCTTT
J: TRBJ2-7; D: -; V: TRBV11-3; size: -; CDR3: CASSFFSGSMSNEQYF; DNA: TGTGCCAGCAGCTTTTTCTCCGGGTCGATGAGCAACGAGCAGTACTTC
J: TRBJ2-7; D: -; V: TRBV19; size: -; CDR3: CASSIYVGVSTYEQYF; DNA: TGTGCCAGTAGTATTTATGTTGGGGTATCGACGTACGAGCAGTACTTC
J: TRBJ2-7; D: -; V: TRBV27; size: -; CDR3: CASSLTADSSYEQYF; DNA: TGTGCCAGCAGTTTAACCGCCGACTCCTCCTACGAGCAGTACTTC
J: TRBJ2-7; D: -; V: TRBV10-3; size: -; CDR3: CAISGGTAAEQYF; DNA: TGTGCCATCAGTGGGGGGACGGCCGCCGAGCAGTACTTC
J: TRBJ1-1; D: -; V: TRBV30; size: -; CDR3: CAWSEVMNTEAFF; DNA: TGTGCCTGGAGTGAAGTGATGAACACTGAAGCTTTCTTT
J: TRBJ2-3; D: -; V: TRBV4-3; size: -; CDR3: CASSQTREWADTQYF; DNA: TGCGCCAGCAGCCAGACCCGGGAGTGGGCAGATACGCAGTATTTT
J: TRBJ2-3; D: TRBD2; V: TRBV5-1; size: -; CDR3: CASRAGSTDTQYF; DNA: TGCGCCAGCAGAGCGGGGAGCACAGATACGCAGTATTTT
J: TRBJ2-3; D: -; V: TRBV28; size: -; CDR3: CASSTASVAADTQYF; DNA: TGTGCCAGCAGTACCGCCAGCGTCGCTGCAGATACGCAGTATTTT
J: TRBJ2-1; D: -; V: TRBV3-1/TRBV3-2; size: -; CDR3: CASSQGPAQGNEQFF; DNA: TGTGCCAGCAGCCAGGGACCAGCCCAGGGAAATGAGCAGTTCTTC
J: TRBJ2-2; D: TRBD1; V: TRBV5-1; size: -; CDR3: CASSVQGATGELFF; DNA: TGCGCCAGCAGCGTACAGGGGGCTACCGGGGAGCTGTTTTTT
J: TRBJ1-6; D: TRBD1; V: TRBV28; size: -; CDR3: CASSDGTGVLPLHF; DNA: TGTGCCAGCAGTGACGGGACAGGGGTTCTCCCCCTCCACTTT
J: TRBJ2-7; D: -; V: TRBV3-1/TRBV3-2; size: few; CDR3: CASSQDRGLHF; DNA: TGTGCCAGCAGCCAAGATAGGGGACTGCACTTC
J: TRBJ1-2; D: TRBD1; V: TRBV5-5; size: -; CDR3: CASSLQGPEYGYTF; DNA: TGTGCCAGCAGCCTACAGGGGCCTGAGTATGGCTACACCTTC
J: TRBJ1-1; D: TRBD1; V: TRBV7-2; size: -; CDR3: CASSRDRDTEAFF; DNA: TGTGCCAGCAGTCGGGACAGAGACACTGAAGCTTTCTTT
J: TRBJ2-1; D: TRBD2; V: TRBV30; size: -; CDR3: CAWSVQALADSYNEQFF; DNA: TGTGCCTGGAGTGTACAGGCCCTAGCGGACTCCTACAATGAGCAGTTCTTC
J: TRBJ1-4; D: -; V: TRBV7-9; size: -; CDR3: CASSLPGREKLFF; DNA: TGTGCCAGCAGCTTACCAGGGAGAGAAAAACTGTTTTTT
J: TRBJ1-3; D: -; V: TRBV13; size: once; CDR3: CASSSGPGESSGNTIYF; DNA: TGTGCCAGCAGCTCCGGCCCAGGGGAGAGCTCTGGAAACACCATATATTTT
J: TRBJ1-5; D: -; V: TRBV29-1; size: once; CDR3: CSVPVGLSNQPQHF; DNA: TGCAGCGTTCCGGTGGGGCTGAGCAATCAGCCCCAGCATTTT
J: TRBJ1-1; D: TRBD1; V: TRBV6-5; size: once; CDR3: CASRKTGGGTEAFF; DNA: TGTGCCAGCAGAAAAACAGGGGGCGGCACTGAAGCTTTCTTT